The text below deals with one T cell receptor (beta chain). Generated by immunoSEQ multiplex PCR, the TCRdb table keeps only in-frame clones and is missing some. The data hold 490,000 or so clones, with roughly 90% observed a single time. This entry belongs to a study of blood T cell repertoires in COVID-19. The CDR3 length is 16 residues. Trimming took off 1 base at V and 5 bases at J, with 17 bases between the two ends. The V gene's germline CDR1 is LNHNV and CDR2 YYDKDF (reference sequence). This clonotype originated in a woman in her forties who had recovered from COVID-19. This chain connects TRBV15 to TRBJ2-5; D is possibly TRBD1 (5 bases). The sequencing sample was made of PBMCs or T cells enriched from blood (not recorded which). The chain's CDR3 is CATSRVQGRFLETQYF. For the CDR3, the DNA is TGTGCCACCAGCAGAGTCCAGGGCAGATTTCTGGAGACCCAGTACTTC.